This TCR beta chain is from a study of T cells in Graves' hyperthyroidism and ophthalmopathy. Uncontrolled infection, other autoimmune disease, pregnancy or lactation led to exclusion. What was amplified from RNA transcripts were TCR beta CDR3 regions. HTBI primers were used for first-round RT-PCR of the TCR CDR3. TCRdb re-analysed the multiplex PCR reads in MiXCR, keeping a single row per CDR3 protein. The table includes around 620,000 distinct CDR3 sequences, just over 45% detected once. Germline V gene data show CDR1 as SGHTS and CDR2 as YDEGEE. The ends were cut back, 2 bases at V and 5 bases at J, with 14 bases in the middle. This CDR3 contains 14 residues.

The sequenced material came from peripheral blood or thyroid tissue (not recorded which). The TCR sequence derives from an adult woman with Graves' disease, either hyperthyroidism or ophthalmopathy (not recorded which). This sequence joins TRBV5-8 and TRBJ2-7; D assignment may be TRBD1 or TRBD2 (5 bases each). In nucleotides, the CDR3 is TGTGCCAGCAGCTTTTACGGGGCTAGGCACGAGCAGTACTTC. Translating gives CASSFYGARHEQYF.